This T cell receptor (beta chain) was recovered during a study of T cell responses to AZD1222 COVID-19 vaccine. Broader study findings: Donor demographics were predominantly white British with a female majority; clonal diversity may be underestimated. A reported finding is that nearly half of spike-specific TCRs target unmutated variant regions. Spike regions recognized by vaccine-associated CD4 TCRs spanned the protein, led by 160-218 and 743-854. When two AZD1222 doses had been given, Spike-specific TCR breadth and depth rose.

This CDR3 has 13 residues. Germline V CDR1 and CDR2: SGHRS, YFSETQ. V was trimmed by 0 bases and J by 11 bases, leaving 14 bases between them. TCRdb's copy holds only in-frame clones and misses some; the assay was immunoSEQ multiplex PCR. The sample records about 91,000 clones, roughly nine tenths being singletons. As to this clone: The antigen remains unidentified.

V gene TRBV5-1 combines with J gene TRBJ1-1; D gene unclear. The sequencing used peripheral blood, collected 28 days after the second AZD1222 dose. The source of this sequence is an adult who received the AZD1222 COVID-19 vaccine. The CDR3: CASSLEPGIAAFF. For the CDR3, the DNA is TGCGCCAGCAGCTTGGAGCCGGGAATCGCGGCTTTCTTT.